The T cell receptor (beta chain) described here comes from a study of blood T cells in healthy people across ages. J was trimmed by 3 bases and V by 2 bases; bases with no gene match: 3. There are 15 residues in the CDR3. PCR was performed a second time for about 7 to 12 cycles using a sample-barcoded 5' primer and a J-beta primer mix. Using its own MiXCR run on the 5' RACE reads, TCRdb lists one record per CDR3 protein. The repertoire holds 750,000 to 1,000,000 distinct CDR3 sequences, with approximately 32% as singletons. This clonotype was detected ten times or more. These same records also appear under a second study, on T cells of mothers and their children.

This receptor was taken from a woman aged 40 to 50 in good health. Sequenced: blood. This rearrangement joins TRBV12-3 or TRBV12-4 to TRBJ2-3; 9 bases are a match to TRBD1. CDR3 nucleotides: TGTGCCAGCAGTTTACGACAGGGGGTGACAGATACGCAGTATTTT. This codes for CASSLRQGVTDTQYF.